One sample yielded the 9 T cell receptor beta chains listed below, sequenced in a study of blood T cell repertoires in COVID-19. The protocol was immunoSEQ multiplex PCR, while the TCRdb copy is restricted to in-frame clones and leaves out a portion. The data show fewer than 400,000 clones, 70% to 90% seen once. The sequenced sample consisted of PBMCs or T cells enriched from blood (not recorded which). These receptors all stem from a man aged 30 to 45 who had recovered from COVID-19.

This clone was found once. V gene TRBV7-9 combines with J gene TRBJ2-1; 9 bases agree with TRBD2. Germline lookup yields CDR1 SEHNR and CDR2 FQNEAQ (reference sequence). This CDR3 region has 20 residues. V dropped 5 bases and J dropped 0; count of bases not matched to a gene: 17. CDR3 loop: CASSTLAGRHPTSSYNEQFF. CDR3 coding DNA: TGTGCCAGCAGCACCCTAGCGGGGAGACACCCTACGAGCTCCTACAATGAGCAGTTCTTC.

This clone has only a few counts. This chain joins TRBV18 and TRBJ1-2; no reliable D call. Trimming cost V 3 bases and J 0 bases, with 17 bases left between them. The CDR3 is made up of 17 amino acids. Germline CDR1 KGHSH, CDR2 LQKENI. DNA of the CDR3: TGTGCCAGCTCACCCCCCTTTGGGCCAGATTCTAACTATGGCTACACCTTC. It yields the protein CASSPPFGPDSNYGYTF.

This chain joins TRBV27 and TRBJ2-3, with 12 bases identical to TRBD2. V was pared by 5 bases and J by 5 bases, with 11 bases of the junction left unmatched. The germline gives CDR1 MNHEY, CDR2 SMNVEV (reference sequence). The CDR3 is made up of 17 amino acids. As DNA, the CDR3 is TGTGCCAGCAGTCTACTAGCGGGGGGCTATACTTTAGATACGCAGTATTTT. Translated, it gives CASSLLAGGYTLDTQYF.

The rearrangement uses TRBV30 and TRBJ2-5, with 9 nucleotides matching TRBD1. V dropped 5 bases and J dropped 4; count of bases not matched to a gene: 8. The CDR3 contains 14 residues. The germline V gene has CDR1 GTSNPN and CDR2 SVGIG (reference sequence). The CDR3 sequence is CAWGPGQGVETQYF. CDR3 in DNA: TGTGCCTGGGGACCGGGACAGGGTGTAGAGACCCAGTACTTC.

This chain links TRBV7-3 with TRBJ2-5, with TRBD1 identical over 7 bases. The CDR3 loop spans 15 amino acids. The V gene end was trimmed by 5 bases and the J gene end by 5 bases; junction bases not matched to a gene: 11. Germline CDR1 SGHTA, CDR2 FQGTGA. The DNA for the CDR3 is TGTGCCAGCAGCCCGACAGGGTTGAGAGGGGAGACCCAGTACTTC. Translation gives CASSPTGLRGETQYF.

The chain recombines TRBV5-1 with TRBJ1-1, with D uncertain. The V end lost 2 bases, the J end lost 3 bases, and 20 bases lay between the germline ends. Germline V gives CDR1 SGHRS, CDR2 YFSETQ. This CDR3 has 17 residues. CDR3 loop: CASSLSVDWSYDTEAFF. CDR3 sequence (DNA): TGCGCCAGCAGCTTAAGCGTTGACTGGTCTTACGACACTGAAGCTTTCTTT.

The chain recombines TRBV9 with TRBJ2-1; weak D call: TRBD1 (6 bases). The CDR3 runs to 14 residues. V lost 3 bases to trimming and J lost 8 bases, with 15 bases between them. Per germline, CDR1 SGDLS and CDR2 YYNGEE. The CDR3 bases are TGTGCCAGCAGCGAGAGGACAGCTGGGGATGAGCAGTTCTTC. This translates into CASSERTAGDEQFF. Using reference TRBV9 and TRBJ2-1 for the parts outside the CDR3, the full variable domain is DSGVTQTPKHLITATGQRVTLRCSPRSGDLSVYWYQQSLDQGLQFLIQYYNGEERAKGNILERFSAQQFPDLHSELNLSSLELGDSALYFCASSERTAGDEQFFGPGTRLTVL.

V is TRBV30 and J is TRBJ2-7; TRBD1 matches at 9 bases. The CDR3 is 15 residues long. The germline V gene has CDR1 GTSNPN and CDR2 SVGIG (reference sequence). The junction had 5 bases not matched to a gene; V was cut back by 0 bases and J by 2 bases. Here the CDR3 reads CAWSVGTGIPYEQYF. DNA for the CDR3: TGTGCCTGGAGTGTAGGGACAGGGATACCCTACGAGCAGTACTTC.

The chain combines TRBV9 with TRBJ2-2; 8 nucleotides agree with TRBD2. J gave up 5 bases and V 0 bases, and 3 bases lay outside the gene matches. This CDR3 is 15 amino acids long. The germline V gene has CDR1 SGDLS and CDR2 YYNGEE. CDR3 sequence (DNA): TGTGCCAGCAGCGTAGCTGGCGGGGGGACCGGGGAGCTGTTTTTT. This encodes CASSVAGGGTGELFF. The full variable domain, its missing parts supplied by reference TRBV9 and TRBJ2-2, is DSGVTQTPKHLITATGQRVTLRCSPRSGDLSVYWYQQSLDQGLQFLIQYYNGEERAKGNILERFSAQQFPDLHSELNLSSLELGDSALYFCASSVAGGGTGELFFGEGSRLTVL.